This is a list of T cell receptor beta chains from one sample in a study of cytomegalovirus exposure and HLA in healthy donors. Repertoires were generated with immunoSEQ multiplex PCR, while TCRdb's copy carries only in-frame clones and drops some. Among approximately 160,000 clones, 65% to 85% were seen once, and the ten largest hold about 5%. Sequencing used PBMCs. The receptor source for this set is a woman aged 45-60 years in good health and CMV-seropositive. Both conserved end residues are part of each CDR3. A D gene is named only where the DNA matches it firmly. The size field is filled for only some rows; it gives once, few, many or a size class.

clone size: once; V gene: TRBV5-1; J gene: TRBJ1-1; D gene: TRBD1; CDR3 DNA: TGCGCCAGCAGTTCCGGGACAGAGCCAACTGAAGCTTTCTTT; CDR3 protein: CASSSGTEPTEAFF
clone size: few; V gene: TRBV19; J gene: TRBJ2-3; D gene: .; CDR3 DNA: TGTGCCAGTAGCAGGGGACGGCCAGATACGCAGTATTTT; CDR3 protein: CASSRGRPDTQYF
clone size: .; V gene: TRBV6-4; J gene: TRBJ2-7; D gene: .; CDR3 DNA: TGTGCCAGCAGTGACGAGGTTCTCTGGATCTCCTACGAGCAGTACTTC; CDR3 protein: CASSDEVLWISYEQYF
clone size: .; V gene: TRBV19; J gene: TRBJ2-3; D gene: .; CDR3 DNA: TGTGCCAGTAAGCTTCGGTCTCGTGGTGGCACAGATACGCAGTATTTT; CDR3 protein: CASKLRSRGGTDTQYF
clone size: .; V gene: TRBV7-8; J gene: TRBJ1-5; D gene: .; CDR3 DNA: TGTGCCAGCAGCTTACGAGGGCAGACCCATCAGCCCCAGCATTTT; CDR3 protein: CASSLRGQTHQPQHF
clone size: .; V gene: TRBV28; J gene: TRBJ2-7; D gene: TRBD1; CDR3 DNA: TGTGCCAGCAGCCCCACGGGACAGGGGGTAAACGAGCAGTACTTC; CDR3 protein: CASSPTGQGVNEQYF
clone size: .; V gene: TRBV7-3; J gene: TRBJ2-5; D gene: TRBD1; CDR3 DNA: TGTGCCAGCAGCTTAGGACAGGGAACCGAGACCCAGTACTTC; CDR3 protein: CASSLGQGTETQYF
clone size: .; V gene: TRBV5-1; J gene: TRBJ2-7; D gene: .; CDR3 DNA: TGCGCCAGCAGCCCCGAAGGACTTACCTACGAGCAGTACTTC; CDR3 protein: CASSPEGLTYEQYF
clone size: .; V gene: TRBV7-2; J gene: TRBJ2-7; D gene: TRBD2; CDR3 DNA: TGTGCCAGCAGCTCGGCCCGACTAGCGGGGGGGTACGAGCAGTACTTC; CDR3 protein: CASSSARLAGGYEQYF
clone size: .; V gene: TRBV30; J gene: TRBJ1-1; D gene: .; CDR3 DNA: TGTGCCTGGAGTCTCGAGGGCACTGAAGCTTTCTTT; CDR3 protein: CAWSLEGTEAFF
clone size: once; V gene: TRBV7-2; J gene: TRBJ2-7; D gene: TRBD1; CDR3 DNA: TGTGCCAGCAGCTTAGCCGGGGACAGGCGATCCTACGAGCAGTACTTC; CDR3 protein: CASSLAGDRRSYEQYF